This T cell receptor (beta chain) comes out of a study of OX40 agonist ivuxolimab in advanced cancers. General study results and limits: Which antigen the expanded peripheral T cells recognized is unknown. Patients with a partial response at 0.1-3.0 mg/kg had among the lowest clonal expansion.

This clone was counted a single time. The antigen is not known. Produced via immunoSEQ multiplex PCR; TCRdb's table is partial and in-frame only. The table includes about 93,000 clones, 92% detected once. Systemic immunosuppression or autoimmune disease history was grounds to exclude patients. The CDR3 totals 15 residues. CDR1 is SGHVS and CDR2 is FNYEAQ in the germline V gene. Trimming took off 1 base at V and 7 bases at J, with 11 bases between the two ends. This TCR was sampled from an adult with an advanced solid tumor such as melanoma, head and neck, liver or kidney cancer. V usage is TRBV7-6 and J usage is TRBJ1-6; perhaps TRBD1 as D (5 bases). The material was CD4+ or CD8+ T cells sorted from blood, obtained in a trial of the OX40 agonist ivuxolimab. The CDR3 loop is CASSLVKAGNSPLHF. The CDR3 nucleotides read TGTGCCAGCAGCTTAGTAAAGGCAGGGAATTCACCCCTCCACTTT.